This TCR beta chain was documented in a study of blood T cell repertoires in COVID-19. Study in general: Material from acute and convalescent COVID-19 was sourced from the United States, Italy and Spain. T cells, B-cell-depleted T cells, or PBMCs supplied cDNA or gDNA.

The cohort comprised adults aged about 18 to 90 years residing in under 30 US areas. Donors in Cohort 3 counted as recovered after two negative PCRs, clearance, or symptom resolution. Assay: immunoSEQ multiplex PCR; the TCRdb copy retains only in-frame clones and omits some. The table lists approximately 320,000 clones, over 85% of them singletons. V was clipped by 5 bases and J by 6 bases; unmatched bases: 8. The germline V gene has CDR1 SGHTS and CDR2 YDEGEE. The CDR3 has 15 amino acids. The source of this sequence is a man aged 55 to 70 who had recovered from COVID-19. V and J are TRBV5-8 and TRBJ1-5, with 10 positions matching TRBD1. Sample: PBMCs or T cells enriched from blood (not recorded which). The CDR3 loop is CASSRGTGDLQPQHF. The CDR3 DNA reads TGTGCCAGCAGTCGCGGGACAGGGGATCTTCAGCCCCAGCATTTT.